This is a list of T cell receptor beta chains from one sample in a study of CD8+ T cells in alopecia areata. Profiling relied on immunoSEQ multiplex PCR, and the TCRdb table lists in-frame clones only, not all of them. Among roughly 150,000 clones listed, roughly 60% were seen once. The source material was CD4+ T cells sorted from blood. These receptors were obtained from a human donor in good health. Both conserved end residues are part of each CDR3. A D gene is named only where the DNA matches it firmly. Clone size, where shown, is once, few, many, or a class for clones that have expanded.

D: .; V: TRBV19; size: .; J: TRBJ2-2; CDR3: CASSYGTGELFF; DNA: TGTGCCAGTAGTTACGGGACCGGGGAGCTGTTTTTT
D: .; V: TRBV7-9; size: .; J: TRBJ1-2; CDR3: CASSLTAGGGYTF; DNA: TGTGCCAGCAGCCTAACGGCGGGGGGTGGCTACACCTTC
D: .; V: TRBV5-6; size: .; J: TRBJ2-1; CDR3: CASSLAGDPYNEQFF; DNA: TGTGCCAGCAGCTTGGCGGGAGACCCCTACAATGAGCAGTTCTTC
D: TRBD2; V: TRBV29-1; size: .; J: TRBJ2-7; CDR3: CSVRDGTSPSYEQYF; DNA: TGCAGCGTTCGAGACGGGACTAGTCCATCCTACGAGCAGTACTTC
D: .; V: TRBV30; size: few; J: TRBJ2-2; CDR3: CAWNRDLNTGELFF; DNA: TGTGCCTGGAACCGGGACTTGAACACCGGGGAGCTGTTTTTT
D: TRBD2; V: TRBV10-3; size: few; J: TRBJ2-7; CDR3: CAISASGSSYEQYF; DNA: TGTGCCATCAGTGCTAGCGGCAGCTCCTACGAGCAGTACTTC
D: .; V: TRBV30; size: .; J: TRBJ1-1; CDR3: CAWKNRAGVTEAFF; DNA: TGTGCCTGGAAAAACCGGGCAGGGGTCACTGAAGCTTTCTTT
D: .; V: TRBV18; size: few; J: TRBJ1-1; CDR3: CASSLGRNTEAFF; DNA: TGTGCCAGCTCCCTCGGCCGGAACACTGAAGCTTTCTTT
D: .; V: TRBV6-5; size: few; J: TRBJ2-7; CDR3: CASKGQPYEQYF; DNA: TGTGCCAGCAAAGGACAGCCATACGAGCAGTACTTC
D: TRBD2; V: TRBV7-9; size: few; J: TRBJ2-3; CDR3: CASSLLQTSGSTDTQYF; DNA: TGTGCCAGCAGCTTACTTCAGACTAGCGGAAGCACAGATACGCAGTATTTT
D: .; V: TRBV5-6; size: .; J: TRBJ2-6; CDR3: CASSPVGRSSGANVLTF; DNA: TGTGCCAGCAGCCCAGTAGGTCGGAGCTCTGGGGCCAACGTCCTGACTTTC
D: .; V: TRBV30; size: .; J: TRBJ1-2; CDR3: CAWSRPGGYTF; DNA: TGTGCCTGGAGTCGACCGGGTGGCTACACCTTC
D: .; V: TRBV14; size: few; J: TRBJ2-1; CDR3: CASSQDRSDYKQFF; DNA: TGTGCCAGCAGCCAAGATCGTTCCGACTATAAGCAGTTCTTC